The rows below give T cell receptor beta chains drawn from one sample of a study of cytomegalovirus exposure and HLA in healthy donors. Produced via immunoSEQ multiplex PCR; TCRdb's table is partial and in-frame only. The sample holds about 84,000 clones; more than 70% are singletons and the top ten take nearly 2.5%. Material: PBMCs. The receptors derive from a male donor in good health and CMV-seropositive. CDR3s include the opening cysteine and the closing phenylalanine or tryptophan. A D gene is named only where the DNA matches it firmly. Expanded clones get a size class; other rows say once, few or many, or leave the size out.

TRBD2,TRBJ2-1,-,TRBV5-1,TGCGCCAGCAGCTTAGCCGGGACTATACCCAATGAGCAGTTCTTC,CASSLAGTIPNEQFF
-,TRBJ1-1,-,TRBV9,TGTGCCAGCAGCCCCCCCCGCGCGACTGAAGCTTTCTTT,CASSPPRATEAFF
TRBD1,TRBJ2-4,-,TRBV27,TGTGCCAGCAGGCAGGGGGCAGGTAACATTCAGTACTTC,CASRQGAGNIQYF
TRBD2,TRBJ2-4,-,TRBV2,TGTGCCAGCAGTGAGATTAGCGGGAGAGTGGGAAACATTCAGTACTTC,CASSEISGRVGNIQYF
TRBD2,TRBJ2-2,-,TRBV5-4,TGTGCCAGCCTAAGCGGGAGTGGTACCGGGGAGCTGTTTTTT,CASLSGSGTGELFF
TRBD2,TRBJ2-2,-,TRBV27,TGTGCCAGCAGTTTACTAGCGGGACCCGGGGAGCTGTTTTTT,CASSLLAGPGELFF
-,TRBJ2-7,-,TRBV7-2,TGTGCCAGCAGCTTAGGTACTGGCGGGTTCTACGAGCAGTACTTC,CASSLGTGGFYEQYF
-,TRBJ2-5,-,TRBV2,TGTGCCAGCCCCCGGGAGGGACAGGGAATAGAGACCCAGTACTTC,CASPREGQGIETQYF
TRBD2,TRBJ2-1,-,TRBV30,TGTGCCTGGAGTGTCGGGCTAGCGGGAGGGCCCTACAATGAGCAGTTCTTC,CAWSVGLAGGPYNEQFF
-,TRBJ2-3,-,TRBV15,TGTGCCACCAGACTAGAGCCCACAGATACGCAGTATTTT,CATRLEPTDTQYF
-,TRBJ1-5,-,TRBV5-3,TGTGCCAGAAGCAGTCGGGAGGGCGGGGATCAGCCCCAGCATTTT,CARSSREGGDQPQHF
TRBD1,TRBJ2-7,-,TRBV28,TGTGCCAGCAGCGGGACAGGGGGAAGGTACGAGCAGTACTTC,CASSGTGGRYEQYF
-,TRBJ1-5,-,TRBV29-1,TGCAGCGTTGTGACACGGGGGGGTCAGCCCCAGCATTTT,CSVVTRGGQPQHF
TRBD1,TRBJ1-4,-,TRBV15,TGTGCCACCAGCAGAGATGGGACAGCTAATGAAAAACTGTTTTTT,CATSRDGTANEKLFF
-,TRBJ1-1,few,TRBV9,TGTGCCAGCAGCGCATCAATCGGAGGGCCTACTGAAGCTTTCTTT,CASSASIGGPTEAFF
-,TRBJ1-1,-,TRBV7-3,TGTGCCAGCAGCTTAGGCAGGAACACTGAAGCTTTCTTT,CASSLGRNTEAFF
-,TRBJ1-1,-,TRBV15,TGTGCCACCAGCAGAAGAGATGGGAGGGAAAAGGGCACTGAAGCTTTCTTT,CATSRRDGREKGTEAFF
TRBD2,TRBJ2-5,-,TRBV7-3,TGTGCCAGCAGCTTAGGCTTAGCGGGAGGAACAGAAGAGACCCAGTACTTC,CASSLGLAGGTEETQYF
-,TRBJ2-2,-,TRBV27,TGTGCCAGCAGCCCACGCCTGGGCGGGATTGGCGGGGAGCTGTTTTTT,CASSPRLGGIGGELFF
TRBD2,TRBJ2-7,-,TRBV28,TGTGCCAGCAGTTTATGGGCGCTAAGGACTAGCGGGAGCCCCCGTTTCTCCTACGAGCAGTACTTC,CASSLWALRTSGSPRFSYEQYF
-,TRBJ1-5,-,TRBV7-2,TGTGCCAGCAGCCACTCACAACAGGGACAGCCCCAGCATTTT,CASSHSQQGQPQHF
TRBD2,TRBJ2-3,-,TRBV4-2,TGTGCCAGCAGCCAAATCCAACTAGCGAGAACGGATACGCAGTATTTT,CASSQIQLARTDTQYF
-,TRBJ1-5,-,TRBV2,TGTGCCAGCAGTGATCAGGGGAATCAGCCCCAGCATTTT,CASSDQGNQPQHF
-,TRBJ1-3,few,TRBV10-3,TGTGCCATCAAGACGACAGAGACTGGAAACACCATGTATTTT,CAIKTTETGNTMYF
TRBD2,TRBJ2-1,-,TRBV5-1,TGCGCCAGCAGCTCCAGGACTAGCCAAAACAATGAGCAGTTCTTC,CASSSRTSQNNEQFF
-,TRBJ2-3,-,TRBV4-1,TGCGCCAGCAGCCTGGAGTTGGGCACAGATACGCAGTATTTT,CASSLELGTDTQYF
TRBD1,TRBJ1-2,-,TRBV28,TGTGCCAGCAGTTTCAGGGGGCTCGATGGCTACACCTTC,CASSFRGLDGYTF
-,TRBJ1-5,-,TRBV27,TGTGCCAGCAGTCCGGCCAGGGGTTGGGATCAGCCCCAGCATTTT,CASSPARGWDQPQHF
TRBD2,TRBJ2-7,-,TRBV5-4,TGTGCCAGCAGCCCGAGCGCGGGGGGCACCTACGAGCAGTACTTC,CASSPSAGGTYEQYF
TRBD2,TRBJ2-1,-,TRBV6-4,TGTGCCAGCAGTGATCCCGGGACTAGATCTCATTGCATCGAGCAGTTCTTC,CASSDPGTRSHCIEQFF
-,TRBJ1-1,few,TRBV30,TGTGCCTGGAGGGTAGACACGAACACTGAAGCTTTCTTT,CAWRVDTNTEAFF
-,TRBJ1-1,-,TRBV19,TGTGCCAGTAGTATAGGTCCGGGGGGCATTGACACTGAAGCTTTCTTT,CASSIGPGGIDTEAFF
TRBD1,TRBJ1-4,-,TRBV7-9,TGTGCCAGCGGGGGGGCAGGGGGCTTTGAAAAACTGTTTTTT,CASGGAGGFEKLFF
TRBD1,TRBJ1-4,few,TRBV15,TGTGCCACCAGCAGAGCTCGCGCCGGGACAGGGAATGAAAAACTGTTTTTT,CATSRARAGTGNEKLFF
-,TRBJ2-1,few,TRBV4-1,TGCGCCAGCAGCCTCGCGGGCGCAGGCCTATACAATGAGCAGTTCTTC,CASSLAGAGLYNEQFF
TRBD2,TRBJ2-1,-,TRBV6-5,TGTGCCAGCAGTTACTCGACTAGCGGACACAATGAGCAGTTCTTC,CASSYSTSGHNEQFF
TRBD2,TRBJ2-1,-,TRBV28,TGTGCCAGCAGTTTTCCAGGGACTAGCGGGAGGGAGCAGTTCTTC,CASSFPGTSGREQFF
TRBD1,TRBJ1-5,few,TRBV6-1,TGTGCCAGCGCCGATCAGGGGGCAGGTAAGCCCCAGCATTTT,CASADQGAGKPQHF
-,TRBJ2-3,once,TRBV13,TGTGCCAGCAGCGGAGGGGGCTCAAGGTTGTCGACGCAGTATTTT,CASSGGGSRLSTQYF
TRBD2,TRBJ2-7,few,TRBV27,TGTGCCAGCAGTTTGTCGGGACTAGTCAACGAGCAGTACTTC,CASSLSGLVNEQYF
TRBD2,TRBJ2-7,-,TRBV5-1,TGCGCCAGCAGCTTTGGACTAGCGGGAGGGGCCTACGAGCAGTACTTC,CASSFGLAGGAYEQYF
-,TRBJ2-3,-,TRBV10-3,TGTGCCATCAGTGGGGACTCAAGCACAGATACGCAGTATTTT,CAISGDSSTDTQYF
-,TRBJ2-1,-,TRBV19,TGTGCCAGTAGTAAGAGCGGGTGGGAGCAGTTCTTC,CASSKSGWEQFF
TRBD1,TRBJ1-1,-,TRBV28,TGTGCCAGCAGCTCCGCGGACAGGGGAACGGCTTTCTTT,CASSSADRGTAFF